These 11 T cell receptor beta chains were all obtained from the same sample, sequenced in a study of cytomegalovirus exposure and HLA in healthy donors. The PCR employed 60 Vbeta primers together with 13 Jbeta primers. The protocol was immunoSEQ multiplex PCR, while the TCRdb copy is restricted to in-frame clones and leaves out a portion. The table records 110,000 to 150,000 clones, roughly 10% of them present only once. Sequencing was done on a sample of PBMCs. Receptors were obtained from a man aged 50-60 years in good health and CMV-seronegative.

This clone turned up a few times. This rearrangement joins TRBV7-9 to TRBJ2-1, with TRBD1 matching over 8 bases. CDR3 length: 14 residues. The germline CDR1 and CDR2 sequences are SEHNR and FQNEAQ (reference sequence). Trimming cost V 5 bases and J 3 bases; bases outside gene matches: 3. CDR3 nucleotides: TGTGCCAGCAGCCTCGGACAGGGCTACAATGAGCAGTTCTTC. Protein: CASSLGQGYNEQFF.

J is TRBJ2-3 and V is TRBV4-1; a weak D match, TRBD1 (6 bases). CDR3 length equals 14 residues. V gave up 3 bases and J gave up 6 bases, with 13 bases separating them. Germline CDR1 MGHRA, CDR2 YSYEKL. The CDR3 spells CASSHTQGLDTQYF. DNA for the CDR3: TGCGCCAGCAGCCATACCCAGGGGCTGGATACGCAGTATTTT.

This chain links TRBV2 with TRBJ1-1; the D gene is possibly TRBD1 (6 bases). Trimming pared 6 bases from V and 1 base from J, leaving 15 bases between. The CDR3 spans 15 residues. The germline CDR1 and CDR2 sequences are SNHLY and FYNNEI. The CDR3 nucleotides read TGTGCCAGCAGGGATACGGGACACCCGAACACTGAAGCTTTCTTT. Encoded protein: CASRDTGHPNTEAFF.

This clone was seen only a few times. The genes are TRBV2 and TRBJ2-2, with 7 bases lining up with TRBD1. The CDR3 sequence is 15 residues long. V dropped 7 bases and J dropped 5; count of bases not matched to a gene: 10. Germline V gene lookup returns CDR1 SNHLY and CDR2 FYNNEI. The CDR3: CASKVDRVWTGELFF. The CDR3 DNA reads TGTGCCAGCAAGGTAGACAGGGTGTGGACCGGGGAGCTGTTTTTT.

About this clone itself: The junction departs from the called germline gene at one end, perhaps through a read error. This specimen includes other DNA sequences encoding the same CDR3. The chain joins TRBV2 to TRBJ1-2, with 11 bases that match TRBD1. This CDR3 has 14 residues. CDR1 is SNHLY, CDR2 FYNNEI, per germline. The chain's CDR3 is CASRGDRGSGGYTF. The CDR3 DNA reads TGTGCCAGCAGAGGGGACAGGGGGTCGGGTGGCTACACCTTT.

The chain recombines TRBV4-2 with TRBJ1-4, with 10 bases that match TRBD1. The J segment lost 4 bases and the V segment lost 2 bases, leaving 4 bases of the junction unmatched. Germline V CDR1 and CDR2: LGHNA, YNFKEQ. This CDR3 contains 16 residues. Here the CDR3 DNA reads TGTGCCAGCAGCCAAAGGGACAGGGGCGATAATGAAAAACTGTTTTTT. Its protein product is CASSQRDRGDNEKLFF.

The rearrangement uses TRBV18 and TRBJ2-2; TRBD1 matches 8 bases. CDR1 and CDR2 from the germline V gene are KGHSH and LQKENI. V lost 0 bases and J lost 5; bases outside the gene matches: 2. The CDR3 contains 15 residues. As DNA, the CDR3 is TGTGCCAGCTCACCACCTCGGACAGGGACCGGGGAGCTGTTTTTT. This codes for CASSPPRTGTGELFF.

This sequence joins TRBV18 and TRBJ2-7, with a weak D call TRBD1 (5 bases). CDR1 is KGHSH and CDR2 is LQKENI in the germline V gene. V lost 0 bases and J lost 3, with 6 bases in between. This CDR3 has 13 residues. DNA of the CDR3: TGTGCCAGCTCACCACCTCAGGGCTACGAGCAGTACTTC. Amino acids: CASSPPQGYEQYF.

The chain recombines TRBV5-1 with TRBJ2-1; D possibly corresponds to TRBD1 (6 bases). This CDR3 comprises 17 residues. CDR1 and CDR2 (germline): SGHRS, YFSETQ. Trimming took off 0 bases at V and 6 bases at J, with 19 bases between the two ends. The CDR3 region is CASSLVGGTPPGNEQFF. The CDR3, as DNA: TGCGCCAGCAGCTTGGTAGGGGGAACCCCTCCGGGCAATGAGCAGTTCTTC.

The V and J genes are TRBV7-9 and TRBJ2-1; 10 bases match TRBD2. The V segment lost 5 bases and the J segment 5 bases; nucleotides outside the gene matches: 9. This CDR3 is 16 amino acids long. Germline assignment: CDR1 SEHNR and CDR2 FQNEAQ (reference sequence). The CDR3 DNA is TGTGCCAGCAGCCAGTCCGGGACTAGCGTGGACAATGAGCAGTTCTTC. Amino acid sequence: CASSQSGTSVDNEQFF.

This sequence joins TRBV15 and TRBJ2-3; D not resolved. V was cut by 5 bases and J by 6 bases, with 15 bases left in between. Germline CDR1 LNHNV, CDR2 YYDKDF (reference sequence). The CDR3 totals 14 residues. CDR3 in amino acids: CATSSYALRDTQYF. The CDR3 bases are TGTGCCACCAGCTCCTACGCGCTGAGGGATACGCAGTATTTT.